This TCR beta chain is from a study of brain T cells in children with intractable seizures. General study points: HCMV serostatus was not known, and viral specificity came from CDR3 similarity only. Absence of clones before surgery may stem from lower sequencing depth.

The CDR3 runs to 13 residues. J gave up 3 bases and V 0 bases, and 2 bases lay outside the gene matches. Germline CDR1 is GTSNPN and CDR2 is SVGIG (reference sequence). The sequenced cases were selected for having the highest brain T cell transcript signatures. Pre-surgery treatment included at least one anti-epileptic drug. This clone was found once. Its antigen is not known. Data came from immunoSEQ multiplex PCR; TCRdb stores just in-frame clones and leaves some out. The sample has 75,000 to 80,000 clones; around 93% are singletons. The sequence was collected from a boy under three years old with tuberous sclerosis and intractable seizures. Sequenced material: peripheral blood, taken at surgery. V usage is TRBV30 and J usage is TRBJ2-7, with 7 positions matching TRBD1. In DNA, the CDR3 is TGTGCCTGGAGTGTCCGGGACAGCTACGAGCAGTACTTC. It translates to CAWSVRDSYEQYF.